This record covers a single T cell receptor beta chain. The target antigen is unknown. In the CD4+ fraction, cells were divided into CD45RA+ naive and CD45RA-negative memory subsets. The data were obtained in a study of shared clonotypes between healthy human individuals. The assay was immunoSEQ multiplex PCR, and TCRdb's table has in-frame clones only and misses some. The repertoire holds millions of clones, with around nine tenths as singletons. General study results and limits: Naive CD4 clonotypes overlapped across a few donors at 4.5% to 5.5%.

J gave up 15 bases and V 4 bases, and 9 bases lay outside the gene matches. The CDR3 sequence is 12 residues long. The germline gives CDR1 WNHNN, CDR2 SYGVQD (reference sequence). The chain links TRBV10-1 to TRBJ2-1; 7 positions match TRBD1. This TCR was recovered from a man between 18 and 35 years old in good health. The sample was naive CD4+ T cells sorted from blood. The subset here: CD45RA+ positively selected. Written as DNA, the CDR3 is TGCGCCAGCAGTGTGCTGGGACAGCCCGCGTTCTTC. Translating it yields CASSVLGQPAFF.